This T cell receptor (beta chain) is from a study of blood T cell repertoires in COVID-19. Some clones are missing from TCRdb's copy, which holds only in-frame ones; the method was immunoSEQ multiplex PCR. Counted here are under 250,000 clones, almost 85% occurring once; the ten biggest clones make up approximately 9.1%. Germline V gene data show CDR1 as SNHLY and CDR2 as FYNNEI. V shed 5 bases, J shed 0 bases, and the junction held 2 bases outside the gene matches. The CDR3 extends over 15 amino acids. The receptor was derived from a woman in her forties or fifties with acute COVID-19. Input material: PBMCs or T cells enriched from blood (not recorded which). J is TRBJ2-3 and V is TRBV2; 10 positions match TRBD2. In DNA, the CDR3 is TGTGCCAGCAGTCCGACTAGCGGGAGCACAGATACGCAGTATTTT. Its protein is CASSPTSGSTDTQYF.